This T cell receptor (beta chain) was sequenced in a study of shared clonotypes between healthy human individuals. Study as a whole: Donors had three CD4 naive, three CD4 memory, two CD8 naive and one CD8 memory plate apiece.

The protocol was immunoSEQ multiplex PCR, while the TCRdb copy is restricted to in-frame clones and leaves out a portion. The table lists around 1.4 million clones, approximately 98.5% of them singletons. The study drew its donors from healthy HIV-negative adults without recent acute infections or vaccinations. The sample taken for sequencing was naive CD4+ T cells sorted from blood. Subset of the sample: CD45RA+ positively selected. The receptor was derived from a man in his thirties or forties in good health.

DNA for the CDR3: TGTGCCAGCAGCGCCGGACAGGGAGCGGTCACAGATACGCAGTATTTT. Its protein product is CASSAGQGAVTDTQYF. This chain connects TRBV7-9 to TRBJ2-3; 8 bases align to TRBD1. After removal of 5 bases from V and 2 bases from J, the junction contained 9 bases not matched to a gene. CDR3 length: 16 residues. Germline V gene data show CDR1 as SEHNR and CDR2 as FQNEAQ (reference sequence). Complete variable domain (other parts from reference TRBV7-9 and TRBJ2-3): DTGVSQNPRHKITKRGQNVTFRCDPISEHNRLYWYRQTLGQGPEFLTYFQNEAQLEKSRLLSDRFSAERPKGSFSTLEIQRTEQGDSAMYLCASSAGQGAVTDTQYFGPGTRLTVL.